This T cell receptor beta chain is from a study of response to subunit inactivated influenza vaccine. Study-wide findings and caveats: Each seasonal influenza vaccination, the authors suggested, recruits few new T cells.

TCRdb fed the RT-PCR reads into MiXCR, producing one record per CDR3 protein. The sample carries around 760,000 distinct CDR3 sequences, about 15% recorded once. The CDR3 contains 16 residues. V was cut by 4 bases and J by 5 bases, with 18 bases left in between. This clonotype was observed a handful of times. Its antigen is still unknown. This chain uses TRBV12-3 or TRBV12-4 with TRBJ2-4, with a possible D match to TRBD2 (6 bases). The TCR originated in a man aged 45-65 years who received an inactivated influenza vaccine. The sequences come from PBMCs from blood, collected approximately 15 days before vaccination. CDR3 residues: CASSSSFSGDQNIQYF. CDR3 bases: TGTGCCAGCAGTTCGTCTTTTTCGGGAGACCAAAACATTCAGTACTTC.